A single T cell receptor beta chain is shown here with its context. Generated by immunoSEQ multiplex PCR, the TCRdb table keeps only in-frame clones and is missing some. The table has 200,000 to 300,000 clones, around 88% seen once. Trimming shortened V by 2 bases and J by 4 bases, and 11 bases separated the two germline ends. The CDR3 covers 14 residues. The germline CDR1 and CDR2 sequences are MNHEY and SVGEGT. The sample comes from a study of blood T cell repertoires in COVID-19. Assignment of participants to cohorts was predicated upon participant-reported clinical history. This clonotype originated in a woman aged 40 to 50 with acute COVID-19. Sequenced sample: PBMCs or T cells enriched from blood (not recorded which). The chain is built from TRBV6-2 or TRBV6-3 and TRBJ1-2; D gene ambiguous. CDR3 region: CASSYRGVSYGYTF. DNA of the CDR3: TGTGCCAGCAGTTACCGGGGAGTTTCCTATGGCTACACCTTC.